This entry is about one TCR beta chain. CDR3 length: 15 residues. Germline loops: CDR1 SGHRS, CDR2 YFSETQ. Between the trimmed V and J ends, which lost 0 bases and 7 bases, there was a span of 17 bases. The record originates from a study of T-cell reconstitution after alpha-beta-depleted transplantation in children. Using unique molecular identifiers, the investigators prepared the TCRbeta library. One entry per CDR3 protein, called by TCRdb with MiXCR from the PCR reads. The sample lists around 410,000 distinct CDR3 sequences; 11% were seen once. The chain is built from TRBV5-1 and TRBJ2-7; D is possibly TRBD1 (6 bases). The material was PBMCs from the stem cell graft donor, obtained from the stem cell graft. This receptor was obtained from a human donor who donated a stem cell graft to a child with acute myeloid leukemia. The CDR3 nucleotides read TGCGCCAGCAGCTTGGCGCCTGACAGGCCGGGGGAGCAGTACTTC. This translates into CASSLAPDRPGEQYF.